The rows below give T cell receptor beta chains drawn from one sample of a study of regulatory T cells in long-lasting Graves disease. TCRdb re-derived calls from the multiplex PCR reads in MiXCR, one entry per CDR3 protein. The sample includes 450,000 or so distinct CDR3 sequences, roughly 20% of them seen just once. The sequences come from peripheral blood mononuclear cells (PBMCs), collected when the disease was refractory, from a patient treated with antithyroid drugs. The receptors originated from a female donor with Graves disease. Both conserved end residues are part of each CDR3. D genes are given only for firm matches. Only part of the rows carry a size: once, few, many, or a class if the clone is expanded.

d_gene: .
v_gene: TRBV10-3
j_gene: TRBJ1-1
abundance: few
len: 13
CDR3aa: CAIGRGSNTEAFF
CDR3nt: TGTGCCATCGGGCGAGGGTCGAACACTGAAGCTTTCTTT

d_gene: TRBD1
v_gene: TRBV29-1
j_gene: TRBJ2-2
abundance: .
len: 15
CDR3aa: CSVEMVQGGTGELFF
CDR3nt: TGCAGCGTTGAAATGGTACAGGGGGGCACCGGGGAGCTGTTTTTT

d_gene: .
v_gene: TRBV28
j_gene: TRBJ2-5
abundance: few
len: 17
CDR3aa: CASSLTGRIWVPETQYF
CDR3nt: TGTGCCAGCAGTTTAACGGGTCGGATTTGGGTTCCAGAGACCCAGTACTTC

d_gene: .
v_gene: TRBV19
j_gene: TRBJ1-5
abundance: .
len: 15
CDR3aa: CASLLTGTGNQPQHF
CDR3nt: TGTGCCAGTCTCCTCACAGGTACAGGCAATCAGCCCCAGCATTTT

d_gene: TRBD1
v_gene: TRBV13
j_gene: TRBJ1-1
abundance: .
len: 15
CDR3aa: CASSRGTTGGTEAFF
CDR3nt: TGTGCCAGCAGTCGTGGTACGACAGGGGGCACTGAAGCTTTCTTT

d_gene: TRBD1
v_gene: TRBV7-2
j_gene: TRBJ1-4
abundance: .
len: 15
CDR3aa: CASRPTGGFGEKLFF
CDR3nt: TGTGCCAGCAGGCCGACAGGGGGCTTCGGGGAAAAACTGTTTTTT

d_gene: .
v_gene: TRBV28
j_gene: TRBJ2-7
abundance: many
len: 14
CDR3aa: CASSSPGSNYEQYF
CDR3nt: TGTGCCAGCAGCTCCCCGGGCAGCAACTACGAGCAGTACTTC

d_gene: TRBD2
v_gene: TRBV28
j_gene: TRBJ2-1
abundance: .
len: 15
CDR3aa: CASSRLAGQRNEQFF
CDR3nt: TGTGCCAGCAGTAGACTAGCGGGGCAGAGGAATGAGCAGTTCTTC

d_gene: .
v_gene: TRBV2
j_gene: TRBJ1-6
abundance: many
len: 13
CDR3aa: CASGPSSNSPLHF
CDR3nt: TGTGCCAGCGGTCCTAGTTCCAATTCACCCCTCCACTTT

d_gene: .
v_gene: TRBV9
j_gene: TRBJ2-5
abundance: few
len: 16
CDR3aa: CASSPGHKLYQETQYF
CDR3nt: TGTGCCAGCAGCCCCGGCCATAAGCTGTACCAAGAGACCCAGTACTTC

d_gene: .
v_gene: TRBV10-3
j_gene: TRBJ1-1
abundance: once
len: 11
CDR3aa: CAIRTRTEAFF
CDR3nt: TGTGCCATCAGGACAAGGACTGAAGCTTTCTTT

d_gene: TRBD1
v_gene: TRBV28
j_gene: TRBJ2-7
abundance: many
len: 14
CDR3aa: CASSFKGAKYEQYF
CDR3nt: TGTGCCAGCAGTTTTAAGGGGGCTAAGTACGAGCAGTACTTC

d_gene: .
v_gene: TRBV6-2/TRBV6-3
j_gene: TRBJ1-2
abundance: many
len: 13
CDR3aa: CASSFSPDYGYTF
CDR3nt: TGTGCCAGCAGTTTTTCGCCTGACTATGGCTACACCTTC

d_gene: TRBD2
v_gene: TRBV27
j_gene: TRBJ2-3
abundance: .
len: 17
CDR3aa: CASSLVGTSGGQGTQYF
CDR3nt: TGTGCCAGCAGTTTAGTGGGGACTAGCGGGGGACAAGGTACGCAGTATTTT

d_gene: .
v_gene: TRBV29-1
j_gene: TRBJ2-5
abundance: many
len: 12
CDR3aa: CSVDQGGETQYF
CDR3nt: TGCAGCGTTGACCAGGGTGGGGAGACCCAGTACTTC

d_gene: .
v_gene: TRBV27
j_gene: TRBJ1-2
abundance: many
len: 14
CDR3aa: CASSPGRERRGYTF
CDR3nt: TGTGCCAGCAGCCCGGGACGGGAAAGAAGGGGCTACACCTTC

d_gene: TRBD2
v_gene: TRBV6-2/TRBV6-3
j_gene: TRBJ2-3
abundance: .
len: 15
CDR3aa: CASNSAGWSTDTQYF
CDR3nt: TGTGCCAGCAACTCAGCGGGATGGAGCACAGATACGCAGTATTTT

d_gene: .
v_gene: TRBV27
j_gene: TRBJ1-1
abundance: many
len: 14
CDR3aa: CASSPWRGDTEAFF
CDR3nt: TGTGCCAGCAGTCCCTGGCGTGGTGACACTGAAGCTTTCTTT

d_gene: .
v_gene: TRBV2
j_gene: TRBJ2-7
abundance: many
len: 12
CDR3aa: CASSGEIYEQYF
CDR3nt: TGTGCCAGCAGTGGAGAGATCTACGAGCAGTACTTC

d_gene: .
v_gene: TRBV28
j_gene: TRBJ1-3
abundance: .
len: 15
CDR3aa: CASGPFQGAGNTIYF
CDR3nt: TGTGCCAGCGGTCCCTTCCAGGGAGCTGGAAACACCATATATTTT

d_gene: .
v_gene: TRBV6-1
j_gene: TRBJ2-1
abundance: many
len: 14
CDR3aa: CASSMLQVVHEQFF
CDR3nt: TGTGCCAGCAGTATGCTACAGGTGGTCCATGAGCAGTTCTTC

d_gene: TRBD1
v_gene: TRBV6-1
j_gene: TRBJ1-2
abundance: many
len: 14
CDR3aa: CASIPDRLTYGYTF
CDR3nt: TGTGCCAGCATCCCGGACAGGTTGACCTATGGCTACACCTTC

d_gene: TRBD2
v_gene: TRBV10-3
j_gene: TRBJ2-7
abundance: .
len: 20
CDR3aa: CAISESIAGRTRMGFNEQYF
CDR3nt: TGTGCCATCAGTGAGTCGATAGCGGGTCGGACGAGAATGGGCTTCAACGAGCAGTACTTC

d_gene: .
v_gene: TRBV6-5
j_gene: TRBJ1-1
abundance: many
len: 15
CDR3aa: CASSYAGALNTEAFF
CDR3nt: TGTGCCAGCAGTTACGCAGGCGCCCTGAACACTGAAGCTTTCTTT

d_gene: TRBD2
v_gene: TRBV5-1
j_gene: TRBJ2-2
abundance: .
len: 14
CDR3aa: CASSSGSVTGELFF
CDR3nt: TGCGCCAGCTCTAGCGGGAGTGTTACCGGGGAGCTGTTTTTT

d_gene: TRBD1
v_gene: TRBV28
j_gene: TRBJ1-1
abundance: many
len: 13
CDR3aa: CASSPTGSTEAFF
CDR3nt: TGTGCCAGCTCACCGACAGGGAGCACTGAAGCTTTCTTT

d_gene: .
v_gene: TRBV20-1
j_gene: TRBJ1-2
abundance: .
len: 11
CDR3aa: CSARDGSGYTF
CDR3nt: TGCAGTGCTAGAGATGGGAGCGGCTACACCTTC

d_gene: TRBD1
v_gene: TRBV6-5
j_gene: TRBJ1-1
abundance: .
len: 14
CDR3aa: CASSYSTGATEAFF
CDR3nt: TGTGCCAGCAGTTACTCGACAGGGGCCACTGAAGCTTTCTTT

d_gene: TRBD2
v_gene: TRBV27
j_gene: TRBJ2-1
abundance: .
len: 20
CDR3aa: CASSWTGRTSGGSSYNEQFF
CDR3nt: TGTGCCAGCAGTTGGACCGGGAGGACTAGCGGGGGGAGCTCCTACAATGAGCAGTTCTTC

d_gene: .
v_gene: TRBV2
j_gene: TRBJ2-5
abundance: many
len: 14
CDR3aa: CASSHLVGKETQYF
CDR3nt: TGTGCCAGCAGTCACCTAGTAGGCAAGGAGACCCAGTACTTC

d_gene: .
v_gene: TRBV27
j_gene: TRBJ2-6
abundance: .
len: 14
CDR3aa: CASRTVSGANVLTF
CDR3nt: TGTGCCAGCAGGACAGTTTCTGGGGCCAACGTCCTGACTTTC

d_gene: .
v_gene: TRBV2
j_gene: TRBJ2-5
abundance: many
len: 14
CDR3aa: CASTPTSGKETQYF
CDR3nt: TGTGCCAGCACCCCCACCAGCGGTAAAGAGACCCAGTACTTC

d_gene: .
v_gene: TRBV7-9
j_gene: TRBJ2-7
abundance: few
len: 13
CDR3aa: CASSFNEYYEQYF
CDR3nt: TGTGCCAGCAGCTTTAATGAATACTACGAGCAGTACTTC

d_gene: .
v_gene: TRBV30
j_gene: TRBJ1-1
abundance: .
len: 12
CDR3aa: CAWTLGGTEAFF
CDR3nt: TGTGCCTGGACCCTGGGGGGCACTGAAGCTTTCTTT

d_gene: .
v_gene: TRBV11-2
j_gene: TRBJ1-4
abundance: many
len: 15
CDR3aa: CASSLSGRRREKLFF
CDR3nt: TGTGCCAGCAGCTTATCCGGACGAAGGCGGGAAAAACTGTTTTTT

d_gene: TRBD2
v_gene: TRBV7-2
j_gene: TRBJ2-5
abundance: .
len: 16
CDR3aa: CASSFIPGLALETQYF
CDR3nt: TGTGCCAGCAGCTTCATCCCGGGACTAGCGTTGGAGACCCAGTACTTC

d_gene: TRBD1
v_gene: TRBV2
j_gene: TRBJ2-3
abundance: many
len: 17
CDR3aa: CASSDSARGPVTDTQYF
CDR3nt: TGTGCCAGCAGTGATTCGGCCAGGGGGCCCGTTACAGATACGCAGTATTTT

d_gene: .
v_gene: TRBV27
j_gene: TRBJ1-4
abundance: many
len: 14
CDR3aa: CASSFSGYSEKLFF
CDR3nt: TGTGCCAGCAGTTTTTCGGGATATAGTGAAAAACTGTTTTTT

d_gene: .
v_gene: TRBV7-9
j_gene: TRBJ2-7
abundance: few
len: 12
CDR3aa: CASSYTNYEQYF
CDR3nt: TGTGCCAGCAGCTATACAAACTACGAGCAGTACTTC

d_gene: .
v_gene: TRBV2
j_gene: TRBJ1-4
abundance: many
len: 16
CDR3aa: CASSEPANATNEKLFF
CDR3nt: TGTGCCAGCAGTGAACCAGCGAATGCAACTAATGAAAAACTGTTTTTT

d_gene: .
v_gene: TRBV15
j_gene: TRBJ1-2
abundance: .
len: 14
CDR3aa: CATSSPSTPHGYTF
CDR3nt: TGTGCCACCAGCTCCCCCTCGACACCCCATGGCTACACCTTC

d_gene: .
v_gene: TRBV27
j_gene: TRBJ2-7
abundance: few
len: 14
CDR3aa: CASSISPSGYEQYF
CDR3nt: TGTGCCAGCAGTATCTCCCCAAGCGGGTACGAGCAGTACTTC

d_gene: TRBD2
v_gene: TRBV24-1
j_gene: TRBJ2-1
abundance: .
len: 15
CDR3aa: CATSVGAGGDREQFF
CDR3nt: TGTGCCACCAGTGTAGGAGCGGGAGGGGACCGGGAGCAGTTCTTC

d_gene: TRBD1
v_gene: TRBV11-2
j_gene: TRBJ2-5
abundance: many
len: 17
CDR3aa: CASSLYRRTGGLETQYF
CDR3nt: TGTGCCAGCAGCTTATATCGTAGAACAGGGGGCCTAGAGACCCAGTACTTC

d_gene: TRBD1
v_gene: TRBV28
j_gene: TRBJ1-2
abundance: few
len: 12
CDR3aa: CASSSRQGGYTF
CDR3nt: TGTGCCAGCAGCTCTAGACAGGGAGGCTACACCTTC

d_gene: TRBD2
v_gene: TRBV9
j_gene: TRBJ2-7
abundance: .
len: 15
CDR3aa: CASSGGLAISYEQYF
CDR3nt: TGTGCCAGCAGCGGAGGACTAGCGATTTCCTACGAGCAGTACTTC

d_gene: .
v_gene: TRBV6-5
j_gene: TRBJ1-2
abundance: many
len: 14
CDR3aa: CASSYLTGNYGYTF
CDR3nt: TGTGCCAGCAGTTACTTAACAGGGAACTATGGCTACACCTTC

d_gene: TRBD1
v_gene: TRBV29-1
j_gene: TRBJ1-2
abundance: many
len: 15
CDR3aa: CSVAPGTGAGYGYTF
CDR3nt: TGCAGCGTTGCTCCTGGGACAGGGGCCGGCTATGGCTACACCTTC

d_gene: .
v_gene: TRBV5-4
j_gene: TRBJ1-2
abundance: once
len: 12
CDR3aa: CASSLQSSGYTF
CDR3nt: TGTGCCAGCAGCTTGCAGTCTTCTGGCTACACCTTC

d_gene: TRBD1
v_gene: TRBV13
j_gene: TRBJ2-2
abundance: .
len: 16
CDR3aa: CASSPWGQGNTGELFF
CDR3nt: TGTGCCAGCAGCCCATGGGGACAGGGGAACACCGGGGAGCTGTTTTTT

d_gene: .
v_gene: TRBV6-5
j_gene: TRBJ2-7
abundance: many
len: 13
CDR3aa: CASSYSTGYEQYF
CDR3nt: TGTGCCAGCAGTTACTCGACAGGCTACGAGCAGTACTTC

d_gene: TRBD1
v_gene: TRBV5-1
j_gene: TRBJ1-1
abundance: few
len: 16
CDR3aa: CASSRRLQGANTEAFF
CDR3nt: TGCGCCAGCAGCCGAAGATTACAGGGGGCGAACACTGAAGCTTTCTTT

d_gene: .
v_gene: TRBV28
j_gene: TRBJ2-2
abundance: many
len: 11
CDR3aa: CASLYTGELFF
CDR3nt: TGTGCCAGCTTATACACCGGGGAGCTGTTTTTT

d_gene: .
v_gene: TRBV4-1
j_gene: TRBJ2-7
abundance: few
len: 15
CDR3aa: CASSQESGTGNEQYF
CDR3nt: TGCGCCAGCAGCCAAGAATCAGGTACAGGGAACGAGCAGTACTTC

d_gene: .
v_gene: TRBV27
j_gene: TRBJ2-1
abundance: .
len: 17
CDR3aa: CASSLDSLLVGNNEQFF
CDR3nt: TGTGCCAGCAGCCTGGACAGTCTTCTTGTTGGAAACAATGAGCAGTTCTTC

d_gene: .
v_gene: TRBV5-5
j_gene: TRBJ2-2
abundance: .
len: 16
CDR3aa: CASSWPGTTPAGELFF
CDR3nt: TGTGCCAGCAGCTGGCCGGGCACTACCCCGGCCGGGGAGCTGTTTTTT

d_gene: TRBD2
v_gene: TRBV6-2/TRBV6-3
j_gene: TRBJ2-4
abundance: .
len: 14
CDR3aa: CASRDGGRKREDYF
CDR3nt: TGTGCCAGCAGGGACGGAGGGAGGAAGCGGGAGGATTACTTC

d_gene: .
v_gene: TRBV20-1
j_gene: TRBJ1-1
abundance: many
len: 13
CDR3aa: CSASGQTGTEAFF
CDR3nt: TGCAGTGCTAGCGGGCAAACGGGTACTGAAGCTTTCTTT

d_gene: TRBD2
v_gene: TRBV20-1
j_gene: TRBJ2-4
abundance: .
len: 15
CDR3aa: CSASTSGIAKNIQYF
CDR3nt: TGCAGTGCTAGTACTAGCGGGATAGCCAAAAACATTCAGTACTTC

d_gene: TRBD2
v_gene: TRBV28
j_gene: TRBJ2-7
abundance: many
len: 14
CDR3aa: CASSPLAGESEQYF
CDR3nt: TGTGCCAGCAGCCCCTTGGCGGGAGAAAGCGAGCAGTACTTC